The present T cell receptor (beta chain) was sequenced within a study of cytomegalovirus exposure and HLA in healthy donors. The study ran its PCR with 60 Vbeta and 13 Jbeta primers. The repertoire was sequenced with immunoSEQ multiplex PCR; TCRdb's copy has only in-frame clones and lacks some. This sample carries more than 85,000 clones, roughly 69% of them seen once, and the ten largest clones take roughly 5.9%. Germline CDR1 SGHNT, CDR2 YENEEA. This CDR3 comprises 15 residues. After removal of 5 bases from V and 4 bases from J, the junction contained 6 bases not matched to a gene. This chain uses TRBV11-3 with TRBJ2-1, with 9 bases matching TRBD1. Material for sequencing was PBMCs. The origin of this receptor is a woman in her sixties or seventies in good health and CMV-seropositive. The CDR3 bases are TGTGCCAGCAGCCCCCGACAGGGGGATTACAATGAGCAGTTCTTC. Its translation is CASSPRQGDYNEQFF.